One and the same sample provided the 32 T cell receptor beta chains below, sequenced in a study of cytomegalovirus exposure and HLA in healthy donors. It was with 60 Vbeta and 13 Jbeta primers that the PCR ran. TCRdb's table, derived via immunoSEQ multiplex PCR, lists solely in-frame clones and lacks some. The sample has approximately 100,000 clones, roughly 79% seen once. Sequenced: PBMCs. The receptors derive from a man in his forties in good health and CMV-seronegative.

This clone was observed a few times. The genes are TRBV29-1 and TRBJ1-1, with 7 positions matching TRBD1. Trimming at V came to 5 bases and at J to 0 bases, leaving 6 bases not matched to a gene. Germline V gene lookup returns CDR1 SQVTM and CDR2 ANQGSEA. The CDR3 is made up of 14 amino acids. The CDR3 sequence: CSVQGGLLNTEAFF. In DNA form, the CDR3 reads TGCAGCGTTCAAGGGGGCCTACTGAACACTGAAGCTTTCTTT.

This chain links TRBV25-1 with TRBJ1-1, with D tentatively TRBD1 (6 bases). The CDR3 is 15 amino acids. CDR1 and CDR2 from the germline V gene are MGHDK and SYGVNS. V was trimmed by 5 bases and J by 5 bases, leaving 18 bases between them. In DNA form, the CDR3 reads TGTGCCAGCAGTTTCAGGGGTTTCGGGGTGACTGAAGCTTTCTTT. It encodes CASSFRGFGVTEAFF.

The chain carries TRBV30 and TRBJ1-2, with unresolved D. V was cut by 0 bases and J by 1 base, with 12 bases left in between. CDR1 is GTSNPN and CDR2 is SVGIG in the germline V gene (reference sequence). The CDR3 runs to 15 residues. The CDR3 DNA sequence: TGTGCCTGGAGTGTATCCAGGAGGATTAACTATGGCTACACCTTC. Protein sequence: CAWSVSRRINYGYTF.

This clone came up once. The chain couples TRBV6-1 to TRBJ1-2, with TRBD1 as a possible D gene (6 bases). Germline V gene sequence: CDR1 MNHNS, CDR2 SASEGT. This CDR3 comprises 13 residues. The ends were cut back, 6 bases at V and 6 bases at J, with 14 bases in the middle. CDR3 sequence reads: CASRIQGTNGYTF. The CDR3 DNA sequence: TGTGCCAGCAGGATACAGGGTACGAATGGCTACACCTTC.

This rearrangement joins TRBV27 to TRBJ2-7; possibly TRBD2 for D (5 bases). The germline CDR1 and CDR2 sequences are MNHEY and SMNVEV (reference sequence). This CDR3 has 15 residues. The V end lost 6 bases, the J end lost 2 bases, and 17 bases lay between the germline ends. The DNA of the CDR3 is TGTGCCAGCAGCTACCAAGGCGGGTTAGCCTACGAGCAGTACTTC. It codes for CASSYQGGLAYEQYF.

The genes are TRBV18 and TRBJ1-1; D remains unclear. The CDR3 runs 14 residues. V was pared by 3 bases and J by 2 bases, with 10 bases between. Germline CDR1 is KGHSH and CDR2 is LQKENI. CDR3 sequence: CASSPLPGNTEAFF. DNA of the CDR3: TGTGCCAGCTCACCCCTCCCCGGTAACACTGAAGCTTTCTTT.

This clone has a handful of counts. The V and J genes are TRBV7-2 and TRBJ1-2; TRBD1 matches at 7 bases. V shed 6 bases, J shed 5 bases, and the junction held 9 bases outside the gene matches. CDR1 and CDR2 from the germline V gene are SGHTA and FQGNSA. This CDR3 region has 14 residues. The CDR3 protein is CASSWTGTDYGYTF. The CDR3 region has the DNA TGTGCCAGCAGTTGGACCGGGACAGATTATGGCTACACCTTC.

The chain links TRBV6-5 to TRBJ1-5; D unclear. In germline, CDR1 is MNHEY, CDR2 SVGAGI. The ends were cut back, 5 bases at V and 1 base at J, with 12 bases in the middle. This CDR3 has 15 amino acids. The CDR3 protein is CASSPPGGSNQPQHF. The CDR3 DNA reads TGTGCCAGCAGTCCACCGGGAGGAAGCAATCAGCCCCAGCATTTT.

The V call is TRBV4-2, the J call TRBJ1-1; TRBD1 matches 7 bases. In germline, CDR1 is LGHNA, CDR2 YNFKEQ. This CDR3 is 15 amino acids long. V gave up 3 bases and J gave up 3 bases; unmatched junction bases: 7. CDR3 in DNA: TGTGCCAGCAGCCACGCCGGGACAGAGGACACTGAAGCTTTCTTT. Its protein is CASSHAGTEDTEAFF.

The rearrangement joins TRBV5-4 to TRBJ1-1, with 8 bases fitting TRBD1. The CDR3 contains 17 residues. V lost 6 bases to trimming and J lost 2 bases; unmatched junction nucleotides: 15. Germline V gives CDR1 SGHNT, CDR2 YYREEE (reference sequence). The CDR3 loop reads CASTLAGGKAPNTEAFF. The CDR3 DNA is TGTGCCAGCACCCTGGCAGGGGGCAAGGCCCCTAACACTGAAGCTTTCTTT. Combining the CDR3 with reference TRBV5-4 and TRBJ1-1 gives the whole variable domain ETGVTQSPTHLIKTRGQQVTLRCSSQSGHNTVSWYQQALGQGPQFIFQYYREEENGRGNFPPRFSGLQFPNYSSELNVNALELDDSALYLCASTLAGGKAPNTEAFFGQGTRLTVV.

The chain joins TRBV6-5 to TRBJ2-1, with 8 bases matching TRBD2. This CDR3 spans 13 amino acids. The junction had 4 bases not matched to a gene; V was cut back by 6 bases and J by 6 bases. Germline CDR1 reads MNHEY; CDR2 reads SVGAGI. The CDR3 DNA reads as TGTGCCAGCAGAAGCGGGGGAATCAATGAGCAGTTCTTC. Its translation: CASRSGGINEQFF.

The genes are TRBV5-1 and TRBJ1-5; tentative D call: TRBD1 (6 bases). There are 15 residues in the CDR3. V dropped 0 bases and J dropped 5 bases, with 12 bases sitting between them. Germline-derived CDR1 and CDR2 are SGHRS and YFSETQ. The CDR3 reads CASSLAGGTHQPQHF. In nucleotides, the CDR3 is TGCGCCAGCAGCTTGGCCGGGGGGACACATCAGCCCCAGCATTTT.

This chain connects TRBV6-1 to TRBJ1-2; D uncertain. V was clipped by 4 bases and J by 6 bases, with 12 bases between them. Germline V CDR1 and CDR2: MNHNS, SASEGT. The CDR3 contains 13 residues. CDR3 sequence reads: CASSAREGDGYTF. In DNA, the CDR3 is TGTGCCAGCAGTGCCCGGGAGGGAGATGGCTACACCTTC.

The V call is TRBV19, the J call TRBJ1-3; D may be TRBD1 (6 bases). Trimming shortened V by 5 bases and J by 3 bases, and 14 bases separated the two germline ends. Germline CDR1 is LNHDA and CDR2 is SQIVND (reference sequence). The CDR3 consists of 15 residues. The CDR3 region has the DNA TGTGCCAGTAGTTCCCGGCAGGGGATTGGAAACACCATATATTTT. It yields the protein CASSSRQGIGNTIYF. The full variable domain, its missing parts supplied by reference TRBV19 and TRBJ1-3, is DGGITQSPKYLFRKEGQNVTLSCEQNLNHDAMYWYRQDPGQGLRLIYYSQIVNDFQKGDIAEGYSVSREKKESFPLTVTSAQKNPTAFYLCASSSRQGIGNTIYFGEGSWLTVV.

The V call is TRBV4-3, the J call TRBJ1-1, with 8 bases fitting TRBD1. The germline V gene has CDR1 LGHNA and CDR2 YSLEER. Losses at the gene ends were 3 bases for V and 6 bases for J; bases not matched to a gene: 9. The CDR3 consists of 15 residues. CDR3 region: CASSHPGQGLAEAFF. As DNA, the CDR3 is TGCGCCAGCAGCCACCCCGGACAGGGTCTCGCTGAAGCTTTCTTT.

V gene TRBV7-2 combines with J gene TRBJ1-5; D is undetermined. This CDR3 contains 16 residues. In germline, CDR1 is SGHTA, CDR2 FQGNSA. The ends were cut back, 3 bases at V and 3 bases at J, with 15 bases in the middle. The CDR3 DNA reads as TGTGCCAGCAGCTTTATATCCGGGATCCCCAATCAGCCCCAGCATTTT. Translating gives CASSFISGIPNQPQHF.

The CDR3 region has the DNA TGTGCCAGCAACTACAGGGGGCGCGGCACTGAAGCTTTCTTT. Translated: CASNYRGRGTEAFF. V usage is TRBV6-5 and J usage is TRBJ1-1; 9 bases are a match to TRBD1. Germline loops: CDR1 MNHEY, CDR2 SVGAGI. The CDR3 runs 14 residues. Trimming took 7 bases from V and 4 from J; bases not matched to a gene: 7.

The chain couples TRBV6-1 to TRBJ2-2, with 8 bases identical to TRBD2. J gave up 2 bases and V 8 bases, and 7 bases lay outside the gene matches. Germline V gene lookup returns CDR1 MNHNS and CDR2 SASEGT. This CDR3 has 15 residues. The CDR3 DNA reads TGTGCCAGCCCCGCGGGGGGCCTAAACACCGGGGAGCTGTTTTTT. The encoded protein is CASPAGGLNTGELFF.

J is TRBJ1-2 and V is TRBV7-9; 11 nucleotides match TRBD1. V was pared by 5 bases and J by 8 bases, with 7 bases of the junction left unmatched. Germline V gives CDR1 SEHNR, CDR2 FQNEAQ (reference sequence). This CDR3 is built from 14 residues. CDR3: CASSPGQGEGGYTF. CDR3 in DNA: TGTGCCAGCAGCCCGGGACAGGGGGAAGGAGGCTACACCTTC.

This chain uses TRBV7-8 with TRBJ2-1; D gene ambiguous. Germline assignment: CDR1 SGHVS and CDR2 FQNEAQ. The length of the CDR3 is 12 residues. The V end lost 5 bases, the J end lost 9 bases, and 11 bases lay between the germline ends. The CDR3 protein is CASSQARGEQFF. CDR3 coding DNA: TGTGCCAGCAGCCAAGCGCGTGGTGAGCAGTTCTTC. Filled out from reference TRBV7-8 and TRBJ2-1, the complete variable domain reads GAGVSQSPRYKVAKRGQDVALRCDPISGHVSLFWYQQALGQGPEFLTYFQNEAQLDKSGLPSDRFFAERPEGSVSTLKIQRTQQEDSAVYLCASSQARGEQFFGPGTRLTVL.

The chain combines TRBV30 with TRBJ1-2; TRBD1 matches at 9 bases. The CDR3 loop spans 12 amino acids. CDR1 is GTSNPN and CDR2 is SVGIG in the germline V gene (reference sequence). J gave up 5 bases and V 5 bases, and 3 bases lay outside the gene matches. DNA of the CDR3: TGTGCCTGGGGGGACAGGGCGTATGGCTACACCTTC. Translation gives CAWGDRAYGYTF. Full variable domain (rest looked up from reference TRBV30 and TRBJ1-2): SQTIHQWPATLVQPVGSPLSLECTVEGTSNPNLYWYRQAAGRGLQLLFYSVGIGQISSEVPQNLSASRPQDRQFILSSKKLLLSDSGFYLCAWGDRAYGYTFGSGTRLTVV.

The gene calls are TRBV5-1 and TRBJ2-7, with 9 bases lining up with TRBD2. The V gene end was trimmed by 4 bases and the J gene end by 2 bases; junction bases not matched to a gene: 7. The CDR3 runs to 15 residues. Looked up from germline, CDR1 is SGHRS and CDR2 is YFSETQ. The DNA for the CDR3 is TGCGCCAGCAGCCGTAGCGGGGGAGCTGCCTACGAGCAGTACGTC. Encoded protein: CASSRSGGAAYEQYV.

The chain couples TRBV27 to TRBJ2-6; D may be TRBD2 (6 bases). CDR1 MNHEY and CDR2 SMNVEV come from the germline V gene (reference sequence). Trimming left V 7 bases short and J 2 bases short, with 12 bases between. The CDR3 has 15 amino acids. In DNA, the CDR3 is TGTGCCAGCACCCGGGGGTTTGCTGGGGCCAACGTCCTGACTTTC. Translating it yields CASTRGFAGANVLTF.

This clone was picked up a small number of times. The V gene is TRBV6-4, the J gene TRBJ1-5, with D perhaps matching TRBD1 (6 bases). The germline V gene has CDR1 MRHNA and CDR2 SNTAGT. The CDR3 spans 15 residues. V was shortened by 6 bases and J by 1 base, with 13 bases between the two germline ends. DNA for the CDR3: TGTGCCAGCAGCCCACAGGGTTGGAGCAATCAGCCCCAGCATTTT. Translation: CASSPQGWSNQPQHF.

This sequence joins TRBV7-9 and TRBJ2-3; 8 nucleotides line up with TRBD2. The CDR3 runs 14 residues. From germline, CDR1 is SEHNR and CDR2 FQNEAQ (reference sequence). V dropped 5 bases and J dropped 4; count of bases not matched to a gene: 5. CDR3 sequence: CASSTGLASDTQYF. The CDR3 nucleotides read TGTGCCAGCAGCACCGGACTAGCCTCAGATACGCAGTATTTT.

The chain has TRBV11-2 and TRBJ2-7; D is possibly TRBD1 or TRBD2 (5 bases each). V lost 1 base, J lost 2 bases, and 9 bases lay in between. The CDR3 covers 14 residues. Looked up from germline, CDR1 is SGHAT and CDR2 is FQNNGV. The CDR3 spells CASSLALGAYEQYV. The CDR3 DNA follows: TGTGCCAGCAGCTTAGCTTTGGGGGCCTACGAGCAGTACGTC.

The chain employs TRBV5-6 and TRBJ1-1; D is perhaps TRBD1 (6 bases). This CDR3 comprises 14 residues. The V and J ends lost 1 base and 3 bases respectively, with 10 bases between them. The V gene's germline CDR1 is SGHDT and CDR2 YYEEEE. CDR3 sequence: CASSLLQGHTEAFF. CDR3 nucleotides: TGTGCCAGCAGCTTGCTACAGGGTCACACTGAAGCTTTCTTT. The full variable domain, with the rest looked up from reference TRBV5-6 and TRBJ1-1, is DAGVTQSPTHLIKTRGQQVTLRCSPKSGHDTVSWYQQALGQGPQFIFQYYEEEERQRGNFPDRFSGHQFPNYSSELNVNALLLGDSALYLCASSLLQGHTEAFFGQGTRLTVV.

In this sample, this clone turned up a few times. The chain is built from TRBV30 and TRBJ2-7, with TRBD2 matching over 8 bases. Germline loops: CDR1 GTSNPN, CDR2 SVGIG (reference sequence). The CDR3 totals 13 residues. V dropped 4 bases and J dropped 4; count of bases not matched to a gene: 6. CDR3 protein: CAWMASGPYEQYF. The CDR3 DNA reads as TGTGCCTGGATGGCTAGCGGGCCTTACGAGCAGTACTTC.

The chain links TRBV6-5 to TRBJ2-1; D possibly corresponds to TRBD2 (7 bases). CDR3 length: 16 residues. The V end lost 0 bases, the J end lost 4 bases, and 13 bases lay between the germline ends. Germline V gene data show CDR1 as MNHEY and CDR2 as SVGAGI. CDR3 loop: CASSYSIGGGYNEQFF. The CDR3 nucleotides read TGTGCCAGCAGTTACTCGATAGGGGGGGGGTACAATGAGCAGTTCTTC.

The table lists this clone with a few counts. The chain couples TRBV4-1 to TRBJ1-4; 7 bases map to TRBD1. Germline lookup yields CDR1 MGHRA and CDR2 YSYEKL. J gave up 1 base and V 5 bases, and 7 bases lay outside the gene matches. The CDR3 length is 16 residues. In DNA, the CDR3 is TGCGCCAGCAGCGACAGGGACACGAGAACTAATGAAAAACTGTTTTTT. Protein sequence: CASSDRDTRTNEKLFF.

J is TRBJ2-5 and V is TRBV4-1; TRBD2 matches at 10 bases. V was pared by 2 bases and J by 5 bases, with 5 bases of the junction left unmatched. The CDR3 contains 15 residues. Germline V CDR1 and CDR2: MGHRA, YSYEKL. DNA of the CDR3: TGCGCCAGCAGCCAACCTAGCGGGGGTGAGGAGACCCAGTACTTC. It specifies CASSQPSGGEETQYF.

The chain uses TRBV21-1 and TRBJ1-4; the table's TRBD1 call for D was not verified on the DNA. TRBV21-1 is classified as a pseudogene. CDR3 size: 17 residues. The CDR3 region has the DNA TGTGCCAGCAGATACGCCTGGGAAGGGGATGGCTGTGAAAAACTGTTTTTT. Its protein is CASRYAWEGDGCEKLFF.